This TCR beta chain was sequenced for a study of control samples from healthy donors and cancer patients. The method was immunoSEQ multiplex PCR; TCRdb's version includes in-frame clones alone and lacks a portion of them. The data contain about 110,000 clones, about nine tenths of them singletons. The CDR3 loop spans 14 amino acids. V was clipped by 5 bases and J by 4 bases; unmatched bases: 8. Per the germline V gene, CDR1 is SGHDT and CDR2 is YYEEEE. The receptor comes from a human donor in good health. The donor label of this sample is uncertain. This chain links TRBV5-6 with TRBJ1-2; TRBD1 matches 7 bases. The sequencing sample was made of blood. CDR3 DNA sequence: TGTGCCAGCAGGGGACAGCTGGGCCCCTATGGCTACACCTTC. Amino acids: CASRGQLGPYGYTF.